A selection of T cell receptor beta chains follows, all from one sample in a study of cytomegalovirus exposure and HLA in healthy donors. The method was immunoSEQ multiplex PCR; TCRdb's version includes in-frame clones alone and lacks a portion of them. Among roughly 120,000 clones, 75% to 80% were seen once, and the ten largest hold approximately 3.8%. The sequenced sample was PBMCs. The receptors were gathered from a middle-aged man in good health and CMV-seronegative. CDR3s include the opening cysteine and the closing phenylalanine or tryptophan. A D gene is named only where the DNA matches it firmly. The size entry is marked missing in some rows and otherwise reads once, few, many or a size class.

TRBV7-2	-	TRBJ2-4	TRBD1	TGTGCCAGCAGCTCCGCCGGGACAGGGCCTAAGAAAAACATTCAGTACTTC	CASSSAGTGPKKNIQYF
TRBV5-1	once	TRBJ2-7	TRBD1	TGCGCCAGCAGCTTGGGACAGGGGGTTTCCTACGAGCAGTACTTC	CASSLGQGVSYEQYF
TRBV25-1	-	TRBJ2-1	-	TGTGCCAGCAGTGAACCCAGGGGTTCTAGTGAGCAGTTCTTC	CASSEPRGSSEQFF
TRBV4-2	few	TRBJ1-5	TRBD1	TGTGCCAGCAGCCACCTCGACAGGGTAGGTGGAGGGCCCCAGCATTTT	CASSHLDRVGGGPQHF
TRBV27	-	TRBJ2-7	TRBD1	TGTGCCAGCAGTTTGGACAGGGGTCCCTACGAGCAGTACTTC	CASSLDRGPYEQYF
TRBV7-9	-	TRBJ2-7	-	TGTGCCAGCAGCGGGGCAGCCTACGAGCAGTACTTC	CASSGAAYEQYF
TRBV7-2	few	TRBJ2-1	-	TGTGCCAGCAGCTCTAGAGGACACACAGAAGCGAATGAGCAGTTCTTC	CASSSRGHTEANEQFF
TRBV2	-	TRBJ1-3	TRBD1	TGTGCCAGCAGCTCACAGGGGGGCTCTGGAAACACCATATATTTT	CASSSQGGSGNTIYF
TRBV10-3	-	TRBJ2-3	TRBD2	TGTGCCATCAGGGCTAGCGGGGGGCCCACAGATACGCAGTATTTT	CAIRASGGPTDTQYF
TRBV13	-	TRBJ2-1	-	TGTGCCAGCAGCTACAACATCAGGGTTCTATCGAATGAGCAGTTCTTC	CASSYNIRVLSNEQFF
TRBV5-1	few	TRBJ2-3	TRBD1	TGCGCCAGCACCCGGACAGGGGATACAGATACGCAGTATTTT	CASTRTGDTDTQYF
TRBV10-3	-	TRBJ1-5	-	TGTGCCATCAGCGGGGAGGGGGGTCAGCCCCAGCATTTT	CAISGEGGQPQHF
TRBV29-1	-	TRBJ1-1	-	TGCAGCGCGCAGGGGTTGTCGACTGAAGCTTTCTTT	CSAQGLSTEAFF
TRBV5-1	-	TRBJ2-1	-	TGCGCCAGCAGCTTTACCGCTAGCTCCTACAATGAGCAGTTCTTC	CASSFTASSYNEQFF
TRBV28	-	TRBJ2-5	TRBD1	TGTGCCAGCAGAACACAGGGGGCGGAAGGGACCCAGTACTTC	CASRTQGAEGTQYF
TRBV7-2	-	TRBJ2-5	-	TGTGCCAGCACCCTAGTCCGGGGGACCCCAGAGACCCAGTACTTC	CASTLVRGTPETQYF
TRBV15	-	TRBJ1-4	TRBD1	TGTGCCACCAGCAGAGATCACGACAGGGTTAGGGAAAAACTGTTTTTT	CATSRDHDRVREKLFF
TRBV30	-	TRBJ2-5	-	TGTGCCTGGAGCCCCTCAGGGGAGACCCAGTACTTC	CAWSPSGETQYF
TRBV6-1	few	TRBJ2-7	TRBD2	TGTGCCAGCAGTGGGGCGGGGGGTTCCTACGAGCAGTACTTC	CASSGAGGSYEQYF
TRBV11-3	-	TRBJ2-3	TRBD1	TGTGCCAGCAGCCGACAGGGGATCACAGATACGCAGTATTTT	CASSRQGITDTQYF
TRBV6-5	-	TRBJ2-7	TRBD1	TGTGCCAGCAGTTCCGACAGGGGGCTCGAGCAGTACTTC	CASSSDRGLEQYF
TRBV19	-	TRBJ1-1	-	TGTGCCAGCTTTCCCCAGACATTTTCCACTGAAGCTTTCTTT	CASFPQTFSTEAFF
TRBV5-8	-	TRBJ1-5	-	TGTGCCAGCAGCTTGGGCAACTATCAGCCCCAGCATTTT	CASSLGNYQPQHF
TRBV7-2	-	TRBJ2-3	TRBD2	TGTGCCAGCAGCGGCGGACTAGCGGGGGGAGATACGCAGTATTTT	CASSGGLAGGDTQYF
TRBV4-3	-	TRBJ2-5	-	TGCGCCAGCAGCCAAGGCAGGAACAAAGAGACCCAGTACTTC	CASSQGRNKETQYF
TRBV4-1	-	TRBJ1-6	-	TGCGCCAGCAGCCTAAATCCGACTCCTGGGGGGGATTCACCCCTCCACTTT	CASSLNPTPGGDSPLHF
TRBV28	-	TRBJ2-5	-	TGTGCCAGCAGTGGGGGGTTTCGGGAAGAGACCCAGTACTTC	CASSGGFREETQYF
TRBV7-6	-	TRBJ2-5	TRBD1	TGTGCCAGCAGCCAGGGACAGTGGGAGACCCAGTACTTC	CASSQGQWETQYF
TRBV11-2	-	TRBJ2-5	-	TGTGCCAGCAGCCCCCGAGAGACCCAGTACTTC	CASSPRETQYF
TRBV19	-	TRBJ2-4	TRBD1	TGTGCCAGTACCGGACAGGGGTTAAACATTCAGTACTTC	CASTGQGLNIQYF
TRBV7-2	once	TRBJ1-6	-	TGTGCCAGCAGCTTAGAGGTTGGAAGCGCTAATTCACCCCTCCACTTT	CASSLEVGSANSPLHF
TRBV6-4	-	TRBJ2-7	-	TGTGCCAGCAGTCCGCCCCCCGGTCCGTTCTCCTACGAGCAGTACTTC	CASSPPPGPFSYEQYF
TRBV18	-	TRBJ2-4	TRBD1	TGTGCCAGCTCGCCCGGGACAGACAAAAACATTCAGTACTTC	CASSPGTDKNIQYF
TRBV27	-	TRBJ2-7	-	TGTGCCAGCACCCAGGAGGGGAACAGGGGAATGGGAGAGCAGTACTTC	CASTQEGNRGMGEQYF
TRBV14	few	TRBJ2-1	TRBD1	TGTGCCAGCAGCCCGGGACAGGGTACCATGTCCTACAATGAGCAGTTCTTC	CASSPGQGTMSYNEQFF
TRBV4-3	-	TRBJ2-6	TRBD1	TGCGCCAGCAGCCAAGAAACAGGGGCCGGGGCCAACGTCCTGACTTTC	CASSQETGAGANVLTF
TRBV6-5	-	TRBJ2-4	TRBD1	TGTGCCAGCAGCTCCGGGACAGGGGTACAAAACATTCAGTACTTC	CASSSGTGVQNIQYF
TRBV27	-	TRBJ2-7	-	TGTGCCAGCAGTTCCCTGGTTAGCGAGCAGTACTTC	CASSSLVSEQYF
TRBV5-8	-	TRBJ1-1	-	TGTGCCAGCAGCTTGAGAGCAGGGTCGCTTAATACGGCTTTCTTT	CASSLRAGSLNTAFF
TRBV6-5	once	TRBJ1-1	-	TGTGCCAGCAGTTATACCGGGGGCACTGAAGCTTTCTTT	CASSYTGGTEAFF
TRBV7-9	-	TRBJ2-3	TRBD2	TGTTCCAGCAGCTTACCGGGGGGGACCGGGACAGATACGCAGTATTTT	CSSSLPGGTGTDTQYF
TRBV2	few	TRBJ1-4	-	TGTGCCAGCAATCAGCGCACAACTAATGAAAAACTGTTTTTT	CASNQRTTNEKLFF
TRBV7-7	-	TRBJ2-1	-	TGTGCCAGCAGCTCGGGACTTGTAACCTACAATGAGCAGTTCTTC	CASSSGLVTYNEQFF
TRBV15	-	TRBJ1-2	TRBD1	TGTGCCACTTCTCCGGACAGGGAACAAAGTGGCTATGGCTACACCTTC	CATSPDREQSGYGYTF
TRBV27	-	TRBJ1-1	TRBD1	TGTGCCAGCAGTTTCAAGGGACAGGTTGGAATGAACACTGAAGCTTTCTTT	CASSFKGQVGMNTEAFF
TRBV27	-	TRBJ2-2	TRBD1	TGTGTCAGCAGTAGACTACCGGGACAGGGGAACACCGGGGAGCTGTTTTTT	CVSSRLPGQGNTGELFF
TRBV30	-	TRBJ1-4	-	TGTGCCTGGAGTTCAGGGTCGGGTGAAAAACTGTTTTTT	CAWSSGSGEKLFF
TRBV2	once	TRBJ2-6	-	TGTGCCAGCAGTCCAGCAAGTTCCAGCTCTGGGGCCAACGGCCTGACTTTC	CASSPASSSSGANGLTF
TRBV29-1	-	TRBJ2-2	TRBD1	TGCAGTGACAGACAGGGGGGAACCGGGGAGCTGTTTTTT	CSDRQGGTGELFF
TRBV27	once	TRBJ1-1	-	TGTGCCAGCCTCTCGTCGCGGAACACTGAAGCTTTCTTT	CASLSSRNTEAFF
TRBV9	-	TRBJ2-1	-	TGTGCCAGCAGCGACTGGACAGACGATGAGCAGTTCTTC	CASSDWTDDEQFF
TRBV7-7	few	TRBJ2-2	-	TGTGCTAGCAGTCGTGGACTCAACGCGGGGACCGGGGAGCTGTTTTTT	CASSRGLNAGTGELFF
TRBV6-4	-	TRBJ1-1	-	TGTGCCAGCAAGGCAGGGCCCAACACTGAAGCTTTCTTT	CASKAGPNTEAFF